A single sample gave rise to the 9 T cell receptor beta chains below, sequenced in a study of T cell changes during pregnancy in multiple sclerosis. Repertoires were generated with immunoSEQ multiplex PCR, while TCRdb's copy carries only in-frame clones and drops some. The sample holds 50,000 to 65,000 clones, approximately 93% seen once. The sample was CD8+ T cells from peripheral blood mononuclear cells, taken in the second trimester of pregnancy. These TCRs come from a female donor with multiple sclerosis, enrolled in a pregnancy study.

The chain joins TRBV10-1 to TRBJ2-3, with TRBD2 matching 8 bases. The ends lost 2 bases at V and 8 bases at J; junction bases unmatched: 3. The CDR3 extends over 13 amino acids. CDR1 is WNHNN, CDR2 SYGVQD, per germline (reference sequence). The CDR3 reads CASSESGSPTQYF. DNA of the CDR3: TGCGCCAGCAGTGAGAGCGGGAGTCCTACGCAGTATTTT.

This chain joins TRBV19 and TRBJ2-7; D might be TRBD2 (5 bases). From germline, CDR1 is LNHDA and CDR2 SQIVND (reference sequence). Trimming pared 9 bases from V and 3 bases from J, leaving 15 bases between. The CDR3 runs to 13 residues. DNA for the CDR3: TGTGCCAGCTCCGCCGGGAACCACTACGAGCAGTACTTC. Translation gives CASSAGNHYEQYF.

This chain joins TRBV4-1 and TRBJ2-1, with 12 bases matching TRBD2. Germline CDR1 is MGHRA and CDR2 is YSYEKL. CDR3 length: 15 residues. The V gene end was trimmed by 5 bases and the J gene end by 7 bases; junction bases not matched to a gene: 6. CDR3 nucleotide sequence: TGCGCCAGCAGCTCGTGGGGGACTAGCGGGAATGAGCAGTTCTTC. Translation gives CASSSWGTSGNEQFF.

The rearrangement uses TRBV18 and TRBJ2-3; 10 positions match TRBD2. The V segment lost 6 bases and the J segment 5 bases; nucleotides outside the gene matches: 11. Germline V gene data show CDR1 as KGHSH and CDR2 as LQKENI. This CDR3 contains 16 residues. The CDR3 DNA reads TGTGCCAGCTCGCCGCACCTAGCGGGAGTGAAAGATACGCAGTATTTT. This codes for CASSPHLAGVKDTQYF.

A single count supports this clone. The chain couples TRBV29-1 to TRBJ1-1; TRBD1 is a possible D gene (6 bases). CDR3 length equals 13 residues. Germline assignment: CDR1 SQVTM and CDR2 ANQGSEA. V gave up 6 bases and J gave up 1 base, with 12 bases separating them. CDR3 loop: CSVPKTGNTEAFF. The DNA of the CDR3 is TGCAGCGTCCCGAAGACAGGGAACACTGAAGCTTTCTTT. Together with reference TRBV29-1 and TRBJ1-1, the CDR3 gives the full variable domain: SAVISQKPSRDICQRGTSLTIQCQVDSQVTMMFWYRQQPGQSLTLIATANQGSEATYESGFVIDKFPISRPNLTFSTLTVSNMSPEDSSIYLCSVPKTGNTEAFFGQGTRLTVV.

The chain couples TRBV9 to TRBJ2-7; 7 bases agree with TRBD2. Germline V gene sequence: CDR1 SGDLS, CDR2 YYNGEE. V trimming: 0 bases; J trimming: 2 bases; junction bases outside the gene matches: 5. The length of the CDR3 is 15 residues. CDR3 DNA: TGTGCCAGCAGCGTAGCGGCTAGCGGAACCTACGAGCAGTACTTC. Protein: CASSVAASGTYEQYF.

For the CDR3, the DNA is TGTGCCAGCAGCGGGGGGGGACTAGCGGGAGTAAGGGATGAGCAGTTCTTC. It yields the protein CASSGGGLAGVRDEQFF. The V call is TRBV9, the J call TRBJ2-1, with 14 positions matching TRBD2. The CDR3 extends over 17 amino acids. From germline, CDR1 is SGDLS and CDR2 YYNGEE. With V trimmed by 3 bases and J by 8 bases, 10 bases remained unmatched.

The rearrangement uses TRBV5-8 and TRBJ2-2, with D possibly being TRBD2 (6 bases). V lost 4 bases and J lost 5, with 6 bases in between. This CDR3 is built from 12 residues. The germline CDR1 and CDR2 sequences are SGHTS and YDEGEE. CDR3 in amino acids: CASSGGTGELFF. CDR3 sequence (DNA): TGTGCCAGCAGCGGGGGGACCGGGGAGCTGTTTTTT.

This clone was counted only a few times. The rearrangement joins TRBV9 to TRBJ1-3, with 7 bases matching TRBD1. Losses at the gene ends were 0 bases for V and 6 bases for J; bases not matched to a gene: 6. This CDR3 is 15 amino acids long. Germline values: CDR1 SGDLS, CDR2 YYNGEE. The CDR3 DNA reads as TGTGCCAGCAGCGTAGACAGGGGATCACCAAACACCATATATTTT. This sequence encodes CASSVDRGSPNTIYF.